This T cell receptor (beta chain) was identified in a study of metastatic and nonmetastatic thyroid tumors. This clone was found many times. None of the patients had undergone any treatment ahead of thyroid surgery. With MiXCR, TCRdb reprocessed the PCR reads. The sample yields about 9,900 clones, roughly 9.8% seen once. This CDR3 contains 13 residues. J gave up 10 bases and V 3 bases, and 5 bases lay outside the gene matches. Germline values: CDR1 LGHDT, CDR2 YNNKEL (reference sequence). This clonotype was obtained from a female donor with papillary thyroid cancer or a benign thyroid nodule (not recorded which). Some clones in this sample may be carry-over from other donors' samples. Input material: tumor tissue. J is TRBJ2-1 and V is TRBV3-1; TRBD2 matches at 8 bases. The CDR3 region is CASSHGGVWEQFF. The DNA of the CDR3 is TGTGCCAGCAGCCACGGGGGGGTGTGGGAGCAGTTCTTC.